Listed here are 10 T cell receptor beta chains from one sample, sequenced in a study of blood T cell repertoires in COVID-19. The table came from immunoSEQ multiplex PCR; TCRdb's copy has only in-frame clones and leaves some out. The table shows 180,000 or so clones, with approximately 85% occurring only once. The sequenced material came from peripheral blood. All receptors come from a woman aged 80 or over with acute or convalescent COVID-19.

The J gene is TRBJ2-1, the V gene TRBV11-3, with D perhaps TRBD2 (6 bases). CDR1 SGHNT and CDR2 YENEEA come from the germline V gene. Trimming shortened V by 3 bases and J by 6 bases, and 12 bases separated the two germline ends. This CDR3 contains 14 residues. Written as DNA, the CDR3 is TGTGCCAGCAGCTTGCGGGGCAGCAGCAATGAGCAGTTCTTC. Protein sequence: CASSLRGSSNEQFF.

The V and J genes are TRBV2 and TRBJ2-3; no reliable D call. The V end lost 1 base, the J end lost 5 bases, and 10 bases lay between the germline ends. Looked up from germline, CDR1 is SNHLY and CDR2 is FYNNEI. The CDR3 has 14 residues. In DNA form, the CDR3 reads TGTGCCAGCAGTGAAGGCCTTTCGGGAGATACGCAGTATTTT. It translates to CASSEGLSGDTQYF.

V gene TRBV9 combines with J gene TRBJ1-2; the D is unclear. Germline loops: CDR1 SGDLS, CDR2 YYNGEE. With 4 bases removed from V and 8 bases from J, the gap between germline ends came to 12 bases. The CDR3 has 12 residues. CDR3 sequence: CASSPPLQGYTF. In nucleotides, the CDR3 is TGTGCCAGCAGCCCCCCCCTTCAGGGCTACACCTTC.

The chain links TRBV6-5 to TRBJ1-1; 7 bases align to TRBD1. Germline V lookup: CDR1 MNHEY, CDR2 SVGAGI. The length of the CDR3 is 15 residues. Trimming at V came to 6 bases and at J to 5 bases, leaving 12 bases not matched to a gene. This chain's CDR3 is CASSRTLDRVTEAFF. DNA of the CDR3: TGTGCCAGCAGCCGCACCCTAGACAGGGTGACTGAAGCTTTCTTT.

This clone was counted only a few times. The chain carries TRBV7-2 and TRBJ1-5; TRBD1 agrees at 9 bases. Losses at the gene ends were 1 base for V and 7 bases for J; bases not matched to a gene: 14. The CDR3 has 18 amino acids. Germline V gives CDR1 SGHTA, CDR2 FQGNSA. This CDR3 is CASSLDRNGDRVFQPQHF. The CDR3 DNA reads TGTGCCAGCAGCTTAGATCGGAATGGGGACAGGGTTTTCCAGCCCCAGCATTTT.

The gene calls are TRBV19 and TRBJ1-4; D remains ambiguous. The CDR3 length is 13 residues. The germline CDR1 and CDR2 sequences are LNHDA and SQIVND (reference sequence). The V end was cut by 7 bases, the J end by 7 bases, with 13 bases between. CDR3 sequence reads: CASTPPLGEKLFF. For the CDR3, the DNA is TGTGCCAGTACCCCACCCCTCGGTGAAAAACTGTTTTTT.

The V call is TRBV4-1, the J call TRBJ2-1, with 7 bases fitting TRBD2. CDR1 and CDR2 (germline): MGHRA, YSYEKL. The length of the CDR3 is 15 residues. After removal of 1 base from V and 7 bases from J, the junction contained 7 bases not matched to a gene. DNA for the CDR3: TGCGCCAGCAGCCAAGGGCAGCGGGACGGGAATGAGCAGTTCTTC. Translation gives CASSQGQRDGNEQFF.

The chain combines TRBV3-1 (or the pseudogene TRBV3-2) with TRBJ2-7; D is unresolved. Germline CDR1 is LGHDT and CDR2 is YNNKEL (reference sequence). The CDR3 runs to 14 residues. V lost 2 bases and J 1 base, leaving 9 bases between the germline ends. The CDR3 DNA is TGTGCCAGCAGCCAATCCGACACTTCCTACGAGCAGTACTTC. Residues: CASSQSDTSYEQYF.

This clone has just a few counts. The chain combines TRBV6-6 with TRBJ1-5, with D possibly being TRBD1 (6 bases). This CDR3 is 15 amino acids long. Trimming took 2 bases from V and 3 from J, leaving 11 bases between them. Germline CDR1 reads MNHNY; CDR2 reads SVGAGI (reference sequence). CDR3 DNA: TGTGCCAGCAGTTACCCGGACAGCTTCAATCAGCCCCAGCATTTT. Encoded protein: CASSYPDSFNQPQHF.

The gene calls are TRBV7-9 and TRBJ2-1, with D perhaps matching TRBD2 (6 bases). This CDR3 comprises 15 residues. V shed 5 bases and J shed 3 bases, with 14 bases lying between them. Germline-derived CDR1 and CDR2 are SEHNR and FQNEAQ (reference sequence). The CDR3 DNA sequence: TGTGCCAGCAGCCCCCTAGCGACAAGCTACAATGAGCAGTTCTTC. Translating it yields CASSPLATSYNEQFF.